The T cell receptor (beta chain) described here comes from a study of blood T cell repertoires in COVID-19 (TCRdb year 2020). For context, the study as a whole: Samples from collaborators originated in the United States, Italy and Spain and spanned both the acute and convalescent phases of COVID-19. The prospective study material was composed of cDNA or gDNA derived from T cells, B-cell-depleted T cells, or PBMCs. The dataset comprised deeply sampled blood TCRbeta repertoires from subjects exposed to, actively infected with, or recovered from COVID-19. The repertoires were released in a freely available public database intended as a resource for research on the immune response to SARS-CoV-2. The samples were drawn from the first 160 participants of the ongoing ImmuneRACE study and from 1,254 subjects provided by 6 global collaborators. Sample metadata almost always included a de-identified subject ID, COVID-19 status, age in years and sex. HLA class I and class II types, where available, came from metadata supplied by the sample provider rather than from assay-based typing. What the authors observed across the whole study: The quantity of clinical and demographic metadata differed by source and by participant and was supplied without curation.

TCRbeta CDR3 regions were amplified from genomic DNA by means of the immunoSEQ Assay, a bias-controlled multiplex PCR. Under the source paper's analysis protocol: The number of nucleated cells in each sample was estimated by amplification of reference gene primers within the assay. To quantify the absolute abundance of each unique TCRbeta CDR3 rearrangement, sequence reads were collapsed and filtered. For each sample, productive Simpson clonality was calculated as the square root of Simpson's diversity index across productive rearrangements. The clones in this table, taken by TCRdb from immuneACCESS, are in-frame only. Not every clone is retained; where verified, under half of the shortfall comes from an unresolved V gene, and the cause of the rest is unknown. That table supplies the V and J calls and clone size; D and trimming were determined from the DNA. This sample gives a few hundred thousand clones in total; less than 95% of them show up just once. The top ten constitute about 0.63% of the sample.

The germline V gene gives CDR1 as SGHDN and CDR2 as FVKESK. Spanning cysteine to phenylalanine, the CDR3 consists of 15 amino acids. The CDR3 DNA has 45 bases and is translated from base 1. Cut back by 4 bases and 6 bases, the V and J ends lie 13 bases apart. Participants in the prospective study were aged about 18 to 95 years, lived in 20 to 30 United States geographic areas, and enrolled through a virtual design. In the prospective study, participants were assigned to cohorts based on the clinical history participants reported in a screening survey and a study questionnaire. Recovered participants in ImmuneRACE Cohort 3 were defined by two consecutive negative NP/OP PCR tests, clearance by a healthcare professional, or resolution of symptoms. Mobile phlebotomists in the prospective study collected whole blood, serum and a nasopharyngeal or oropharyngeal swab from every participant. Participants in the prospective study had the option to provide additional blood draws and questionnaires over a roughly two-month period. Before DNA extraction, prospective study blood samples were shipped either frozen or at room temperature.

Note on this clone: Its antigen is not yet known. The record has no base qualities; no much larger clone is one base away.

What was sequenced was PBMCs or T cells enriched from blood (not recorded which). The chain links TRBV14 with TRBJ1-6, and TRBD1 may be the D gene, going by 6 matching bases. This receptor was taken from a young man who had recovered from COVID-19. Here the CDR3 is given as CASSRGGHSNSPLHF. The DNA reads TGTGCCAGCAGCCGGGGGGGACACAGTAATTCACCCCTCCACTTT.